Each of the 10 T cell receptor beta chains below was sequenced from the same sample in a study of cytomegalovirus exposure and HLA in healthy donors (dated by TCRdb to about 2017). The library was prepared using the immunoSEQ multiplex PCR assay. The multiplex PCR relied on a mix of 60 forward primers for TCR Vbeta segments and 13 reverse primers for TCR Jbeta segments. Drawn from immuneACCESS, this table holds only the in-frame rearrangements with V and J called that TCRdb kept. Clones are partly lost; checked studies trace under half to an unresolved V gene and leave the rest unexplained. In this sample the table shows more than 80,000 clones, 81% of which occur a single time. Of the sample, approximately 1.3% is held by the ten largest clones. The material sequenced was PBMCs. Receptor source: a girl aged 2-10 years in good health and CMV-seropositive.

V usage is TRBV4-1 and J usage is TRBJ2-7; TRBD2 agrees at 7 bases. CDR1 and CDR2 from the germline V gene are MGHRA and YSYEKL. V shed 1 base, J shed 3 bases, and the junction held 6 bases outside the gene matches. The CDR3 has 15 residues. The CDR3 DNA sequence: TGCGCCAGCAGCCAAGGGACTAGTAGGGTCTACGAGCAGTACTTC. Translation gives CASSQGTSRVYEQYF.

V and J are TRBV18 and TRBJ2-6; tentative D call: TRBD1 (5 bases). Germline V gives CDR1 KGHSH, CDR2 LQKENI. The CDR3 is 16 residues long. V lost 6 bases to trimming and J lost 1 base, with 13 bases between them. CDR3 coding DNA: TGTGCCAGCTCCTCGACAGCGACGTCTGGGGCCAACGTCCTGACTTTC. Protein product: CASSSTATSGANVLTF. Using reference TRBV18 and TRBJ2-6 for the parts outside the CDR3, the full variable domain is NAGVMQNPRHLVRRRGQEARLRCSPMKGHSHVYWYRQLPEEGLKFMVYLQKENIIDESGMPKERFSAEFPKEGPSILRIQQVVRGDSAAYFCASSSTATSGANVLTFGAGSRLTVL.

This chain joins TRBV27 and TRBJ2-7, with a tentative D call TRBD2 (6 bases). Trimming cost V 9 bases and J 6 bases, with 15 bases left between them. CDR1 is MNHEY, CDR2 SMNVEV, per germline (reference sequence). CDR3 length: 12 residues. The CDR3, as DNA: TGTGCCAGTCGGAGGGCAGGGCGCGAGCAGTACTTC. This codes for CASRRAGREQYF.

The V and J genes are TRBV30 and TRBJ1-5; TRBD1 is a possible D gene (5 bases). CDR1 and CDR2 (germline): GTSNPN, SVGIG (reference sequence). V lost 0 bases and J lost 5, with 17 bases in between. The CDR3 is 16 residues long. In nucleotides, the CDR3 is TGTGCCTGGAGTGTTGGGTGGGGAAAAGGGGATCAGCCCCAGCATTTT. This translates into CAWSVGWGKGDQPQHF.

This chain links TRBV19 with TRBJ1-2, with a possible D match to TRBD1 (6 bases). Deletions cut 6 bases from V and 3 bases from J, with 23 bases between. Germline assignment: CDR1 LNHDA and CDR2 SQIVND (reference sequence). CDR3 length: 17 residues. CDR3 in amino acids: CASRSTGKGPTYYGYTF. The CDR3 DNA reads as TGTGCCAGTAGATCAACAGGGAAGGGGCCCACCTACTATGGCTACACCTTC.

This clone was seen a handful of times. The J gene is TRBJ2-7, the V gene TRBV5-6; unclear D gene. The germline V and J ends were trimmed by 0 bases and 6 bases, with 7 bases remaining between them. The CDR3 is 12 amino acids. In germline, CDR1 is SGHDT, CDR2 YYEEEE. CDR3 sequence (DNA): TGTGCCAGCAGCTTGGGAGGCGGCGAGCAGTACTTC. It encodes CASSLGGGEQYF.

The rearrangement uses TRBV5-1 and TRBJ2-5, with 15 positions matching TRBD2. The CDR3 runs 18 residues. V shed 3 bases, J shed 4 bases, and the junction held 10 bases outside the gene matches. Germline V gene sequence: CDR1 SGHRS, CDR2 YFSETQ. Here the CDR3 reads CASSSGLAGGPFVETQYF. The CDR3 DNA reads TGCGCCAGCAGCTCAGGACTAGCGGGAGGGCCATTCGTAGAGACCCAGTACTTC.

V gene TRBV7-9 combines with J gene TRBJ2-5, with D possibly being TRBD2 (5 bases). Germline V gene data show CDR1 as SEHNR and CDR2 as FQNEAQ (reference sequence). CDR3 size: 13 residues. V lost 1 base and J lost 3, with 6 bases in between. As DNA, the CDR3 is TGTGCCAGCAGCTTAGTCGGGGAAGAGACCCAGTACTTC. This encodes CASSLVGEETQYF.

J is TRBJ1-1 and V is TRBV4-1; no reliable D call. Trimming pared 0 bases from V and 8 bases from J, leaving 13 bases between. Germline assignment: CDR1 MGHRA and CDR2 YSYEKL. CDR3 length: 14 amino acids. The CDR3 DNA reads TGCGCCAGCAGCCAAGATGGCGTCCGGGAGGAAGCTTTCTTT. It is translated as CASSQDGVREEAFF.

The J gene is TRBJ2-7, the V gene TRBV18, with TRBD1 matching 7 bases. The germline V gene encodes CDR1 KGHSH and CDR2 LQKENI. The CDR3 is 14 amino acids. Trimming cost V 2 bases and J 5 bases; bases outside gene matches: 6. The CDR3 sequence: CASSPIQGSNEQYF. CDR3 DNA sequence: TGTGCCAGCTCACCAATACAGGGGAGCAACGAGCAGTACTTC.